This T cell receptor (beta chain) was captured by sequencing in a study of Ad26.COV2.S vaccination and SARS-CoV-2 variants. Clones were sequenced by immunoSEQ multiplex PCR, and TCRdb holds only the in-frame ones, with some missing. The data contain 430,000 or so clones, 89% of them singletons. Trimming stripped 0 bases from V and 9 bases from J, with 15 bases between. The CDR3 is 15 residues long. CDR1 and CDR2 (germline): MNHEY, SMNVEV (reference sequence). Points on this clone: What it recognizes is unknown.

Whole-study findings and limits: People who got the vaccine or the placebo had similar non-spike TCR breadth. TCR breadth and depth estimates may have understated total T cell responses. Vaccine recipients posted higher spike-specific TCR breadth than their placebo counterparts.

Treatment meaning: 15 to 20 received Ad26.COV2.S at low or high dose, single or two shots; several received placebo; per-sample allocation not given. Sampling was performed 63 days after the first vaccine or placebo injection. Donation was by an adult aged 18-55 years who was in Boston. The TCR was taken from a person between 18 and 65 years old who received the Ad26.COV2.S COVID-19 vaccine or a placebo. The material sequenced was peripheral blood, taken in a trial of Ad26.COV2.S vaccine versus placebo. This rearrangement joins TRBV27 to TRBJ2-1; D unresolved. The CDR3 loop is CASSLSHITSGEQFF. In DNA, the CDR3 is TGTGCCAGCAGTTTATCGCACATAACGTCGGGTGAGCAGTTCTTC.